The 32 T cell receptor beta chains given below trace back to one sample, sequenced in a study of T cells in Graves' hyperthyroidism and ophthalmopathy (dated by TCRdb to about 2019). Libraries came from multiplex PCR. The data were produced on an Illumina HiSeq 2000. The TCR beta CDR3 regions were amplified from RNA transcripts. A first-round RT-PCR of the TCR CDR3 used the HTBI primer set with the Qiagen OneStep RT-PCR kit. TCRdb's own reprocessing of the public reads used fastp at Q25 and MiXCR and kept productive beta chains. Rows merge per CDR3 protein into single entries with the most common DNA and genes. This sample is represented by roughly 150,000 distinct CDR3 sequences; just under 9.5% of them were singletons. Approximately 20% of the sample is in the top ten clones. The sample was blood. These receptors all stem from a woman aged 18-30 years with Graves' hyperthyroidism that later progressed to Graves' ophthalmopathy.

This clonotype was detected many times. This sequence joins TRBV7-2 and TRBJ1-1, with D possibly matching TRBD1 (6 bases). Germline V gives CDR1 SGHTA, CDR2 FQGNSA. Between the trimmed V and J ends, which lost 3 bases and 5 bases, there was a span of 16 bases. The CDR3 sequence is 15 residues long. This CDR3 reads CASSLSSTGRTEAFF. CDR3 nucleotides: TGTGCCAGCAGCTTGTCGTCCACAGGGAGAACTGAAGCTTTCTTT.

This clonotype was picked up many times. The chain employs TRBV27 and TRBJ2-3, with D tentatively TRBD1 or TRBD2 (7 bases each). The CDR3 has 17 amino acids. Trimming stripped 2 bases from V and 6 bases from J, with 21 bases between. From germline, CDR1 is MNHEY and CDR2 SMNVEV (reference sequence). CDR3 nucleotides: TGTGCCAGCAGTTTAGGCTTTCCAGGGGGGGAGAGGGATACGCAGTATTTT. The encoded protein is CASSLGFPGGERDTQYF.

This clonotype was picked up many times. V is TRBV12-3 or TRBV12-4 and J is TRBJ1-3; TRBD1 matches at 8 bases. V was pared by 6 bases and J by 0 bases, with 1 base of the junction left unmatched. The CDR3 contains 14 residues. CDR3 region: CASRDRGSGNTIYF. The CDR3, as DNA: TGTGCCAGCAGAGACAGGGGCTCTGGAAACACCATATATTTT.

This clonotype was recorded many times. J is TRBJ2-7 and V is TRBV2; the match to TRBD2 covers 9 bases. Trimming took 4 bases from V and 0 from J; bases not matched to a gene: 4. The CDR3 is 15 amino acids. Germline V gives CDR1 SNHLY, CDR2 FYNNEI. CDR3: CASSGLAARSYEQYF. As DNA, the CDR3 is TGTGCCAGCAGTGGACTAGCGGCACGCTCCTACGAGCAGTACTTC.

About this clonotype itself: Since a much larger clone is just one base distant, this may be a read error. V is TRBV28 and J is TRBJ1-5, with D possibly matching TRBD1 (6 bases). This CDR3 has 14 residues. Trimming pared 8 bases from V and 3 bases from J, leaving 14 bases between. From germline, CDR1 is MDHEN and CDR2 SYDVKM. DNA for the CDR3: TGTGCCAGCGGCAAGACAGGACTCAATCAGCCCCAGCATTTT. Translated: CASGKTGLNQPQHF.

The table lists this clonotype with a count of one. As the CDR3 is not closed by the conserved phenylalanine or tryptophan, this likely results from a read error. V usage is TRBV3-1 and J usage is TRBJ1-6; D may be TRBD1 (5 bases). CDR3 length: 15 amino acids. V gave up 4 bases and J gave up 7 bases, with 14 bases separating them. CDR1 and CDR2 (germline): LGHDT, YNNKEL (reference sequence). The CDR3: CASSPGDGGNSPLHL. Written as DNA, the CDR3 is TGTGCCAGCAGCCCTGGGGACGGAGGGAATTCACCCCTCCACTTG.

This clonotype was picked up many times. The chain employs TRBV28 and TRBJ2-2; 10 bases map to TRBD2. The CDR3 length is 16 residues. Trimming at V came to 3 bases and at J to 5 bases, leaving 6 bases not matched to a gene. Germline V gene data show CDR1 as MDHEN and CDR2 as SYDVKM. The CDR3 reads CASSLELAGLTGELFF. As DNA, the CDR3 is TGTGCCAGCAGTTTGGAACTAGCGGGGCTAACCGGGGAGCTGTTTTTT.

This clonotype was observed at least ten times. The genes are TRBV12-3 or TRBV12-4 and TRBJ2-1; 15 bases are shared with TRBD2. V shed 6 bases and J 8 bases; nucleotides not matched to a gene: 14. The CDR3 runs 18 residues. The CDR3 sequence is CASSPGTSGRTGRDEQFF. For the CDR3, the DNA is TGTGCCAGCAGCCCTGGGACTAGCGGGAGGACCGGGCGGGATGAGCAGTTCTTC.

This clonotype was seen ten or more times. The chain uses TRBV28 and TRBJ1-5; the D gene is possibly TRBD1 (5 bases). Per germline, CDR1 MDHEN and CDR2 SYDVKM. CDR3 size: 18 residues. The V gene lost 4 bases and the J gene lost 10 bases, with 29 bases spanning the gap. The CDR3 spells CASSWYRRAEQYGQPQHF. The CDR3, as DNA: TGTGCCAGCAGTTGGTACAGGAGAGCGGAACAATACGGTCAACCCCAGCATTTT. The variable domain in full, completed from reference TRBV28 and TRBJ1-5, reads DVKVTQSSRYLVKRTGEKVFLECVQDMDHENMFWYRQDPGLGLRLIYFSYDVKMKEKGDIPEGYSVSREKKERFSLILESASTNQTSMYLCASSWYRRAEQYGQPQHFGDGTRLSIL.

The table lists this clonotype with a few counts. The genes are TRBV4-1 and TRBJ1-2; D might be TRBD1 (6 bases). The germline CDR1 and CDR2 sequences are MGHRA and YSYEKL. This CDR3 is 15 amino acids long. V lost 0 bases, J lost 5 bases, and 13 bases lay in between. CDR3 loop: CASSQDSRGLYGYTF. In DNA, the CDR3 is TGCGCCAGCAGCCAAGACTCCAGGGGACTGTATGGCTACACCTTC.

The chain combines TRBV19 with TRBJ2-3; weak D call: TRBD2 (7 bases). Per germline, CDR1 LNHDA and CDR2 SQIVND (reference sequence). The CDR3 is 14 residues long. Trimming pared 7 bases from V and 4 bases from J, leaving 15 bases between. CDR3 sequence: CASKVGGPADTQYF. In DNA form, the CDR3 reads TGTGCCAGTAAGGTCGGGGGGCCCGCAGATACGCAGTATTTT.

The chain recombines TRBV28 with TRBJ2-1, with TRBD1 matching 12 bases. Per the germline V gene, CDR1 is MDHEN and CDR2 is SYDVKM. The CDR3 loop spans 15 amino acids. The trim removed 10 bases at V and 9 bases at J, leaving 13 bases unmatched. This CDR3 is CATRVAGTGGVEQFF. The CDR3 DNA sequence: TGTGCCACCCGAGTAGCCGGGACAGGGGGCGTTGAGCAGTTCTTC.

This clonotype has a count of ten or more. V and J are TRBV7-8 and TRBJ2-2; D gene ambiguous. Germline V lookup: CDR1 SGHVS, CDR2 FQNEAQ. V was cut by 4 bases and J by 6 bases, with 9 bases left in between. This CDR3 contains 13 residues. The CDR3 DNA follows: TGTGCCAGCAGCTCATTGGCTCCCGGGGAGCTGTTTTTT. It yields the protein CASSSLAPGELFF.

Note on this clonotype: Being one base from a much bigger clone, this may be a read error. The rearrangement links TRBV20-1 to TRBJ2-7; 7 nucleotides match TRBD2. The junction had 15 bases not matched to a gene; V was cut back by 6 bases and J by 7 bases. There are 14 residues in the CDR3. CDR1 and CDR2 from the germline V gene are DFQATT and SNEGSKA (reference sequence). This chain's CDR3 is CSAGGGGVGREQYF. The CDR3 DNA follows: TGCAGTGCGGGGGGGGGGGGGGTTGGTAGAGAGCAGTACTTC.

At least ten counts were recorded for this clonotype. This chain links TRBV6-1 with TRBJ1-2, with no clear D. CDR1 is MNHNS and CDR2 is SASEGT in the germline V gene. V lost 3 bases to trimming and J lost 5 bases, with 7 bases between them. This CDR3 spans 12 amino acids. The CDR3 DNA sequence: TGTGCCAGCAGTGAGCCTGAGTATGGCTACACCTTC. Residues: CASSEPEYGYTF.

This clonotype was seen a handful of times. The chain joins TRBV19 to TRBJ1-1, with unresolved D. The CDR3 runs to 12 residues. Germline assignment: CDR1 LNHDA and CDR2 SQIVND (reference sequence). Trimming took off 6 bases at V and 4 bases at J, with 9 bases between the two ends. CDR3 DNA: TGTGCCAGTAGCCCCCCTTCCACTGAAGCTTTCTTT. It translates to CASSPPSTEAFF.

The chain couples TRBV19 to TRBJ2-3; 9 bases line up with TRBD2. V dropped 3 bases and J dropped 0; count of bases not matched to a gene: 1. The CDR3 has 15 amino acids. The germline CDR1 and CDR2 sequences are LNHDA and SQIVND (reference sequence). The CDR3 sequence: CASSMGLASTDTQYF. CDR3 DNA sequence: TGTGCCAGTAGTATGGGACTAGCAAGCACAGATACGCAGTATTTT.

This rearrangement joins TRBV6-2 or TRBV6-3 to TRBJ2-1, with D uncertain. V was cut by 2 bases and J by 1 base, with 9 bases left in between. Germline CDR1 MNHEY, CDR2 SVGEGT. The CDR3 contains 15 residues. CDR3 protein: CASSYTLGSYNEQFF. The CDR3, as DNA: TGTGCCAGCAGTTACACCCTGGGGTCCTACAATGAGCAGTTCTTC.

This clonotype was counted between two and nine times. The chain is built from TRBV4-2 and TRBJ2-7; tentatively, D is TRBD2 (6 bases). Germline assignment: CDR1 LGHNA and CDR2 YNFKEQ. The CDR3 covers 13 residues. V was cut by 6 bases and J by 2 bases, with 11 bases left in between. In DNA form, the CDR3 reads TGTGCCAGCAGTGGCGGGAACACCTACGAGCAGTACTTC. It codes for CASSGGNTYEQYF.

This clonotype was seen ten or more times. CDR3 protein: CASSLESRSTDTQYF. CDR3 nucleotides: TGCGCCAGCAGCTTGGAGAGCAGAAGCACAGATACGCAGTATTTT. The rearrangement links TRBV5-1 to TRBJ2-3, with no clear D. CDR3 length: 15 amino acids. In germline, CDR1 is SGHRS, CDR2 YFSETQ. Trimming stripped 0 bases from V and 0 bases from J, with 8 bases between.

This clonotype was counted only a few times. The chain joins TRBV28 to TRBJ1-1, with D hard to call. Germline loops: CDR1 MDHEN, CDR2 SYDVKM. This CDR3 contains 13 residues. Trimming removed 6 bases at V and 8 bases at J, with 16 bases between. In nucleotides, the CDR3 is TGTGCCAGCAGCCTAGCGGTCTTGACGGAAGCTTTCTTT. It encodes CASSLAVLTEAFF.

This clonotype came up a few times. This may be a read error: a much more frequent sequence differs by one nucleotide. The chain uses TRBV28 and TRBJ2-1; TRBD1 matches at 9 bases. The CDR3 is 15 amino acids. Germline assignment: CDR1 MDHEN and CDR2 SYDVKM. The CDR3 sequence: CASKGSGTGSNGQFF. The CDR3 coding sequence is TGTGCCAGCAAGGGCTCCGGGACAGGGTCCAATGGGCAGTTCTTC. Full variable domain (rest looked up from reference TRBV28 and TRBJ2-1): DVKVTQSSRYLVKRTGEKVFLECVQDMDHENMFWYRQDPGLGLRLIYFSYDVKMKEKGDIPEGYSVSREKKERFSLILESASTNQTSMYLCASKGSGTGSNGQFFGPGTRLTVL.

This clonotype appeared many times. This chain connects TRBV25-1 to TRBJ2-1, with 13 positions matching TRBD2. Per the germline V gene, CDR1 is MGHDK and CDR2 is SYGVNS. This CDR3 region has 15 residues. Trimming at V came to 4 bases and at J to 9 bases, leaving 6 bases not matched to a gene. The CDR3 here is CASSVGLAGFFEQFF. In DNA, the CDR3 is TGTGCCAGCAGTGTGGGACTAGCGGGATTTTTTGAGCAGTTCTTC.

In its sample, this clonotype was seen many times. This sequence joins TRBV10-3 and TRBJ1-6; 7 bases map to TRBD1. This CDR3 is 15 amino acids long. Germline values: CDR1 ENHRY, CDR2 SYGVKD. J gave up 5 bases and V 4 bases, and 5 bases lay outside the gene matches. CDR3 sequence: CAISGQGRDNSPLHF. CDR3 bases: TGTGCCATCAGTGGACAGGGCCGAGATAATTCACCCCTCCACTTT.

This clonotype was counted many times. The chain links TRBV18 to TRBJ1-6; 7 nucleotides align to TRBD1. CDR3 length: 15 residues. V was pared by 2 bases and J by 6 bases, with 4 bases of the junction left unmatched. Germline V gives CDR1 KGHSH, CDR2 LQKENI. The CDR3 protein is CASSPFGDSNSPLHF. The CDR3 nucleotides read TGTGCCAGCTCACCATTCGGGGACAGTAATTCACCCCTCCACTTT.

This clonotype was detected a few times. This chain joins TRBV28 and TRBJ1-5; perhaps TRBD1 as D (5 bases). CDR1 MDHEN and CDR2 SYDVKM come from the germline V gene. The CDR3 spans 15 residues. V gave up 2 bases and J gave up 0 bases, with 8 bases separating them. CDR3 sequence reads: CASSLRGGSNQPQHF. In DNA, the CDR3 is TGTGCCAGCAGTTTACGGGGGGGTAGCAATCAGCCCCAGCATTTT.

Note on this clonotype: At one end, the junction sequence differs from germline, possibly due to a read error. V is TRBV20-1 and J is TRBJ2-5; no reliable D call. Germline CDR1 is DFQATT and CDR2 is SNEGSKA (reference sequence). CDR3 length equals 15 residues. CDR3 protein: CSARDPVSSQGTQYF. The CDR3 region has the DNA TGCAGTGCTAGAGATCCCGTCAGCTCCCAAGGGACCCAGTACTTC.

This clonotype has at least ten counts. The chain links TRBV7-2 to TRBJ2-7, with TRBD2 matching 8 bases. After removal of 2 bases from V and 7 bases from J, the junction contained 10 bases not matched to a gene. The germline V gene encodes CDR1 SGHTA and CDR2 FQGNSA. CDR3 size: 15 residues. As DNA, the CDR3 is TGTGCCAGCAGCTTACTAGCGGGCGAAATGGGGGAGCAGTACTTC. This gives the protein CASSLLAGEMGEQYF.

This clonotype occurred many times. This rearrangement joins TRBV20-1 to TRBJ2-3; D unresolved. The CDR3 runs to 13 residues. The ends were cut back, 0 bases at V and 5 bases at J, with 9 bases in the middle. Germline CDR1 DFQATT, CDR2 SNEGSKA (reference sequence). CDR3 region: CSARDLNGDTQYF. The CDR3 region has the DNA TGCAGTGCTAGAGATCTTAACGGAGATACGCAGTATTTT.

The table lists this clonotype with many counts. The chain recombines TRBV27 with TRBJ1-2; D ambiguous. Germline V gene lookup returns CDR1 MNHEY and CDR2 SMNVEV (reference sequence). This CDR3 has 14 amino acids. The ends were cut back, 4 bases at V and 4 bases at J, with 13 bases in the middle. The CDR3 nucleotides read TGTGCCAGCAGTTCACCTGCCAACAGCTATGGCTACACCTTC. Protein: CASSSPANSYGYTF.

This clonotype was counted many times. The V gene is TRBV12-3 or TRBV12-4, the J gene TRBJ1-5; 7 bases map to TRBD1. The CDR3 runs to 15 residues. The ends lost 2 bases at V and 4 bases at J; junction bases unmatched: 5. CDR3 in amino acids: CASSLRQGGNQPQHF. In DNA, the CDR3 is TGTGCCAGCAGTTTAAGGCAGGGGGGGAATCAGCCCCAGCATTTT.

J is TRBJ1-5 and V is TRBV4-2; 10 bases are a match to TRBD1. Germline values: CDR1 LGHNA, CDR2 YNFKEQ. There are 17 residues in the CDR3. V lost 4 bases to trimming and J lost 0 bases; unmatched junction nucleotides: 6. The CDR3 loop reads CASSPKTGGNSNQPQHF. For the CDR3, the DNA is TGTGCCAGCAGCCCTAAGACAGGGGGCAATAGCAATCAGCCCCAGCATTTT.